Presented here are 24 T cell receptor beta chains from one specimen sequenced in a study of blood T cell repertoires in COVID-19. Method: immunoSEQ multiplex PCR; TCRdb's copy keeps in-frame clones and lacks some. This sample has approximately 300,000 clones, with roughly 85% found just once. Specimen: PBMCs or T cells enriched from blood (not recorded which). The source of these receptors is a woman in her thirties who had been exposed to COVID-19.

This sequence joins TRBV19 and TRBJ1-4; 11 bases are shared with TRBD1. Germline V CDR1 and CDR2: LNHDA, SQIVND (reference sequence). The CDR3 has 13 residues. The V gene end was trimmed by 5 bases and the J gene end by 11 bases; junction bases not matched to a gene: 4. The CDR3: CASSPDRGQKLFF. The DNA for the CDR3 is TGTGCCAGTAGTCCGGACAGGGGGCAGAAACTGTTTTTT.

The chain links TRBV30 to TRBJ2-1; TRBD2 matches 9 bases. Germline V gene sequence: CDR1 GTSNPN, CDR2 SVGIG (reference sequence). J gave up 7 bases and V 1 base, and 8 bases lay outside the gene matches. The CDR3 extends over 15 amino acids. The CDR3 nucleotides are TGTGCCTGGAGTGGGTTAGCGGGAGTATGGAATGAGCAGTTCTTC. Its translation: CAWSGLAGVWNEQFF.

The rearrangement joins TRBV14 to TRBJ2-1; maybe TRBD2 (5 bases). This CDR3 is built from 15 residues. Looked up from germline, CDR1 is SGHDN and CDR2 is FVKESK. Trimming removed 4 bases from V and 2 bases from J, with 12 bases in between. This chain's CDR3 is CASSRTRVAYNEQFF. As DNA, the CDR3 is TGTGCCAGCAGCCGAACTAGAGTAGCCTACAATGAGCAGTTCTTC.

This clone was detected only once. This sequence joins TRBV19 and TRBJ1-6; D might be TRBD1 (6 bases). V was trimmed by 9 bases and J by 5 bases, leaving 29 bases between them. The V gene's germline CDR1 is LNHDA and CDR2 SQIVND (reference sequence). This CDR3 is 19 amino acids long. CDR3 in DNA: TGTGCCAGCCGTACCTCGGCAGGGGCGATCATAATTAATAATTCACCCCTCCACTTT. This gives the protein CASRTSAGAIIINNSPLHF.

V is TRBV18 and J is TRBJ2-3; D is perhaps TRBD1 (5 bases). Germline V gene lookup returns CDR1 KGHSH and CDR2 LQKENI. Trimming left V 3 bases short and J 0 bases short, with 13 bases between. This CDR3 has 16 amino acids. The CDR3 spells CASSPTDSYSTDTQYF. DNA of the CDR3: TGTGCCAGCTCACCCACCGACAGTTATAGCACAGATACGCAGTATTTT.

As to this clone: Other DNA sequences of this sample code for an identical CDR3. The J gene is TRBJ1-3, the V gene TRBV30; D is uncertain. The CDR3 extends over 13 amino acids. V lost 1 base to trimming and J lost 0 bases, with 4 bases between them. The germline gives CDR1 GTSNPN, CDR2 SVGIG (reference sequence). CDR3 amino acids: CAWSGSSGNTIYF. The CDR3 DNA reads as TGTGCCTGGAGTGGGAGCTCTGGAAACACCATATATTTT.

V usage is TRBV6-2 or TRBV6-3 and J usage is TRBJ1-5; 10 bases fit TRBD1. V lost 6 bases and J lost 6; bases outside the gene matches: 5. The CDR3 totals 14 residues. CDR1 MNHEY and CDR2 SVGEGT come from the germline V gene. CDR3 in DNA: TGTGCCAGCAGCCCGACAGGGGGCGCTCAGCCCCAGCATTTT. Its translation is CASSPTGGAQPQHF.

This chain joins TRBV27 and TRBJ2-4, with D perhaps matching TRBD1 (6 bases). The CDR3 is made up of 14 amino acids. CDR1 is MNHEY and CDR2 is SMNVEV in the germline V gene (reference sequence). Trimming left V 10 bases short and J 0 bases short, with 13 bases between. This chain's CDR3 is CATPRGIAKNIQYF. The CDR3 DNA reads as TGTGCCACCCCGAGGGGGATAGCCAAAAACATTCAGTACTTC.

V gene TRBV7-3 combines with J gene TRBJ2-1; D is unclear. CDR3 size: 13 residues. CDR1 and CDR2 (germline): SGHTA, FQGTGA. Trimming stripped 0 bases from V and 3 bases from J, with 3 bases between. CDR3 in amino acids: CASSLTSYNEQFF. The CDR3 DNA is TGTGCCAGCAGCTTAACTAGCTACAATGAGCAGTTCTTC. The variable domain in full, with the rest retrieved from reference TRBV7-3 and TRBJ2-1, is GAGVSQTPSNKVTEKGKYVELRCDPISGHTALYWYRQSLGQGPEFLIYFQGTGAADDSGLPNDRFFAVRPEGSVSTLKIQRTERGDSAVYLCASSLTSYNEQFFGPGTRLTVL.

On this clone: Sequence at one end of the junction differs from germline and may be a read error. The J gene is TRBJ2-7, the V gene TRBV14; maybe TRBD1 (5 bases). This CDR3 comprises 14 residues. Per germline, CDR1 SGHDN and CDR2 FVKESK. CDR3: CASSQDSLSYEQYF. The CDR3 nucleotides are TGTGCCAGCAGTCAAGACAGTCTCTCCTACGAGCAGTACTTC.

The rearrangement links TRBV25-1 to TRBJ2-5; D perhaps matches TRBD2 (5 bases). Germline CDR1 and CDR2: MGHDK and SYGVNS. Trimming took 6 bases from V and 2 from J, leaving 19 bases between them. The CDR3 is 16 residues long. The CDR3 loop reads CASSSVRGRDQETQYF. As DNA, the CDR3 is TGTGCCAGCAGCTCCGTGCGCGGACGGGATCAAGAGACCCAGTACTTC.

The chain couples TRBV10-2 to TRBJ1-2, with D possibly matching TRBD1 (6 bases). Germline CDR1 WSHSY, CDR2 SAAADI. The V end was cut by 3 bases, the J end by 0 bases, with 11 bases between. The CDR3 loop spans 15 amino acids. This chain's CDR3 is CASSDERGTNYGYTF. The CDR3 DNA follows: TGCGCCAGCAGTGATGAGAGGGGGACTAACTATGGCTACACCTTC.

This clone was seen a handful of times. This rearrangement joins TRBV7-8 to TRBJ1-1; TRBD1 is a possible D gene (5 bases). The V gene's germline CDR1 is SGHVS and CDR2 FQNEAQ. Trimming took off 7 bases at V and 1 base at J, with 22 bases between the two ends. The CDR3 has 17 amino acids. The CDR3 nucleotides are TGTGCCAGCATACGGGGGGTGGGGATAAGGACGAACACTGAAGCTTTCTTT. Its translation: CASIRGVGIRTNTEAFF.

The CDR3 sequence: CASSSSGATGKFYGYTF. CDR3 sequence (DNA): TGTGCCAGCAGCTCGTCCGGTGCGACAGGGAAATTCTATGGCTACACCTTC. The J gene is TRBJ1-2, the V gene TRBV7-3; 7 bases map to TRBD1. Germline-derived CDR1 and CDR2 are SGHTA and FQGTGA. V trimming: 4 bases; J trimming: 4 bases; junction bases outside the gene matches: 15. This CDR3 comprises 17 residues.

This clone showed up many times. This chain connects TRBV30 to TRBJ2-2, with a weak D call TRBD1 (5 bases). The CDR3 is made up of 15 amino acids. In germline, CDR1 is GTSNPN, CDR2 SVGIG (reference sequence). Trimming cost V 2 bases and J 7 bases, with 17 bases left between them. The CDR3 nucleotides are TGTGCCTGGAGTAGGGGATCCTTTAACGGCGGGGAGCTGTTTTTT. It translates to CAWSRGSFNGGELFF.

The chain joins TRBV11-1 to TRBJ2-3; 7 nucleotides agree with TRBD1. V gave up 5 bases and J gave up 0 bases; unmatched junction bases: 8. The CDR3 is 16 amino acids. Germline CDR1 is SGHAT and CDR2 is FQDESV (reference sequence). The CDR3 bases are TGTGCCAGCAGCCCATGGGACAGCCCTAGCACAGATACGCAGTATTTT. This sequence encodes CASSPWDSPSTDTQYF.

The chain carries TRBV6-1 and TRBJ1-2, with D maybe TRBD1 (5 bases). Germline-derived CDR1 and CDR2 are MNHNS and SASEGT. The V gene lost 2 bases and the J gene lost 3 bases, with 7 bases spanning the gap. The CDR3 consists of 13 residues. The chain's CDR3 is CASSETGDYGYTF. CDR3 sequence (DNA): TGTGCCAGCAGTGAAACAGGTGACTATGGCTACACCTTC.

A single count supports this clone. V is TRBV7-2 and J is TRBJ1-4; D is unclear. The germline V gene encodes CDR1 SGHTA and CDR2 FQGNSA. Trimming removed 0 bases from V and 10 bases from J, with 9 bases in between. The CDR3 loop spans 13 amino acids. This CDR3 reads CASSLARESKLFF. In DNA, the CDR3 is TGTGCCAGCAGCTTAGCCCGGGAATCAAAACTGTTTTTT.

This rearrangement joins TRBV28 to TRBJ1-6; perhaps TRBD1 as D (6 bases). Germline V gene data show CDR1 as MDHEN and CDR2 as SYDVKM. V lost 8 bases, J lost 0 bases, and 11 bases lay in between. The CDR3 consists of 15 residues. The chain's CDR3 is CASEGVSSYNSPLHF. In DNA, the CDR3 is TGTGCCAGCGAGGGGGTCAGCTCCTATAATTCACCCCTCCACTTT.

The chain has TRBV7-2 and TRBJ2-7, with 7 positions matching TRBD1. CDR3 length equals 13 residues. Germline assignment: CDR1 SGHTA and CDR2 FQGNSA. Losses at the gene ends were 2 bases for V and 9 bases for J; bases not matched to a gene: 7. CDR3 DNA: TGTGCCAGCAGCTTATTACAGGGGAAAGTGCAGTACTTC. It encodes CASSLLQGKVQYF.

The chain links TRBV4-2 to TRBJ1-4; D not certain. This CDR3 comprises 13 residues. Germline V gene lookup returns CDR1 LGHNA and CDR2 YNFKEQ. The V and J ends lost 5 bases and 8 bases respectively, with 12 bases between them. Here the CDR3 reads CASSARIEEKLFF. The CDR3 region has the DNA TGTGCCAGCAGCGCCCGTATAGAGGAAAAACTGTTTTTT.

V gene TRBV6-4 combines with J gene TRBJ1-1, with a possible D match to TRBD1 (5 bases). V was trimmed by 4 bases and J by 4 bases, leaving 10 bases between them. This CDR3 region has 13 residues. Germline values: CDR1 MRHNA, CDR2 SNTAGT. CDR3 protein: CASSVSQGTEAFF. The CDR3 region has the DNA TGTGCCAGCAGTGTTTCGCAGGGCACTGAAGCTTTCTTT.

J is TRBJ1-2 and V is TRBV7-8; no definite D call. Germline loops: CDR1 SGHVS, CDR2 FQNEAQ. Trimming removed 2 bases at V and 2 bases at J, with 15 bases between. The CDR3 has 16 amino acids. CDR3 in amino acids: CASSLKGGGSNYGYTF. The CDR3 DNA is TGTGCCAGCAGCTTAAAAGGTGGCGGTAGCAACTATGGCTACACCTTC.

The rearrangement links TRBV9 to TRBJ1-3, with D perhaps matching TRBD1 (5 bases). The CDR3 has 16 amino acids. Germline CDR1 reads SGDLS; CDR2 reads YYNGEE. V shed 5 bases and J shed 2 bases, with 17 bases lying between them. The CDR3 DNA follows: TGTGCCAGCAGTGGCCCCAAGGGGCCAACTGGAAACACCATATATTTT. Translation: CASSGPKGPTGNTIYF.